This T cell receptor beta chain was identified during a study of CD8 T cells in ankylosing spondylitis. Study-level results: Within ankylosing spondylitis blood, a TCR beta motif made up of eight or nine highly homologous variants appeared to be characteristic. Within matched ankylosing spondylitis synovial fluid, disease-linked clones were reportedly significantly enriched. Previously reported in reactive arthritis synovial fluid and blood were some of the motif variants.

The J segment lost 5 bases and the V segment lost 10 bases, leaving 7 bases of the junction unmatched. Germline loops: CDR1 SNHLY, CDR2 FYNNEI. This CDR3 spans 12 amino acids. Construction of TCR beta libraries was performed using quantitative 5'-RACE with molecular barcodes. TCRdb fed the 5' RACE reads into MiXCR, producing one record per CDR3 protein. The sample has roughly 440,000 distinct CDR3 sequences, more than 15% seen once; the top ten hold over 1%. Of note for this clonotype: Its antigen is unknown.

Sequencing input: blood, either unsorted or a sorted T cell fraction (not recorded which). The chain recombines TRBV2 with TRBJ2-5, with 7 bases that match TRBD1. This TCR came from a male donor with ankylosing spondylitis. The CDR3 DNA follows: TGTGCCACGAGGGAACAGGGGGAGACCCAGTACTTC. Residues: CATREQGETQYF. The full variable domain, rest sourced from reference TRBV2 and TRBJ2-5, is EPEVTQTPSHQVTQMGQEVILRCVPISNHLYFYWYRQILGQKVEFLVSFYNNEISEKSEIFDDQFSVERPDGSNFTLKIRSTKLEDSAMYFCATREQGETQYFGPGTRLLVL.